This is a list of T cell receptor beta chains from one sample in a study of long-term antiretroviral therapy in people with HIV. Only in-frame clones appear in the TCRdb table, and some are missing; sequencing was by immunoSEQ multiplex PCR. The data contain about 25,000 clones, about 91% of them singletons. The specimen was unsorted PBMCs, collected around 4.5 years after starting antiretroviral therapy. The receptors were sampled from a man aged 25-45 years with HIV. CDR3s include the opening cysteine and the closing phenylalanine or tryptophan. Each record gives: CDR3 DNA, CDR3 protein, D gene, V gene, clone size, J gene. A D gene is named only where the DNA matches it firmly. The size entry is marked missing in some rows and otherwise reads once, few, many or a size class.

CDR3nt: TGTGCCAGCAGTGGTCGAAGTAACTATGGCTACACCTTC
CDR3aa: CASSGRSNYGYTF
d_gene: NA
v_gene: TRBV25-1
abundance: NA
j_gene: TRBJ1-2

CDR3nt: TGTGCCAGCAGCCAACGCAGCGAGCGGAAGTACCAAGAGACCCAGTACTTC
CDR3aa: CASSQRSERKYQETQYF
d_gene: NA
v_gene: TRBV7-2
abundance: NA
j_gene: TRBJ2-5

CDR3nt: TGTGCCAGCAGCTCTAGGGGAAGGGAGCAGTACTTC
CDR3aa: CASSSRGREQYF
d_gene: NA
v_gene: TRBV6-6
abundance: NA
j_gene: TRBJ2-7

CDR3nt: TGTGCCAGCAGTTTACAGGGCTACGAGCAGTACTTC
CDR3aa: CASSLQGYEQYF
d_gene: NA
v_gene: TRBV27
abundance: NA
j_gene: TRBJ2-7

CDR3nt: TGTGCCAGCAGTAAGGACAGGGCCTCCTACGAGCAGTACTTC
CDR3aa: CASSKDRASYEQYF
d_gene: TRBD1
v_gene: TRBV6-5
abundance: NA
j_gene: TRBJ2-7

CDR3nt: TGTGCCAGCTCTCAGACTAGCGGGAGATCGGATACGCAGTATTTT
CDR3aa: CASSQTSGRSDTQYF
d_gene: TRBD2
v_gene: TRBV18
abundance: NA
j_gene: TRBJ2-3

CDR3nt: TGTGCCAGCAGCGGAGGGGGCACTATATTTGGCTACACCTTC
CDR3aa: CASSGGGTIFGYTF
d_gene: TRBD1
v_gene: TRBV5-5
abundance: NA
j_gene: TRBJ1-2

CDR3nt: TGCGCCAGCAGCCAAGACTCTGGGAGGGGGTACTATGGCTACACCTTC
CDR3aa: CASSQDSGRGYYGYTF
d_gene: NA
v_gene: TRBV4-1
abundance: NA
j_gene: TRBJ1-2

CDR3nt: TGTGCCAGCAGTTACTCGCAAGTACACACTGAAGCTTTCTTT
CDR3aa: CASSYSQVHTEAFF
d_gene: NA
v_gene: TRBV6-5
abundance: NA
j_gene: TRBJ1-1

CDR3nt: TGTGCCAGCAGCCCCCCGGGACTAGCGCACACCGGGGAGCTGTTTTTT
CDR3aa: CASSPPGLAHTGELFF
d_gene: TRBD2
v_gene: TRBV5-6
abundance: once
j_gene: TRBJ2-2

CDR3nt: TGTGCCAGTAGTATTCAGACTTTGGATCAGCCCCAGCATTTT
CDR3aa: CASSIQTLDQPQHF
d_gene: NA
v_gene: TRBV19
abundance: NA
j_gene: TRBJ1-5

CDR3nt: TGTGCCAGCAGCCCCTCGAACACCGGGGAGCTGTTTTTT
CDR3aa: CASSPSNTGELFF
d_gene: NA
v_gene: TRBV7-9
abundance: NA
j_gene: TRBJ2-2

CDR3nt: TGTGCCAGCAGCGCCGAACTAGCGTCGAAAACCTACAATGAGCAGTTCTTC
CDR3aa: CASSAELASKTYNEQFF
d_gene: TRBD2
v_gene: TRBV9
abundance: NA
j_gene: TRBJ2-1

CDR3nt: TGTGCCAGCAGCCCCCCGGATTGGGGGAATCAGCCCCAGCATTTT
CDR3aa: CASSPPDWGNQPQHF
d_gene: NA
v_gene: TRBV7-8
abundance: NA
j_gene: TRBJ1-5

CDR3nt: TGTGCCAGCAGCGTATCTGACGGGAGAACCTACGAGCAGTACTTC
CDR3aa: CASSVSDGRTYEQYF
d_gene: NA
v_gene: TRBV9
abundance: few
j_gene: TRBJ2-7

CDR3nt: TGTGCCAGCAGTTACAGGGGCACCTACGAGCAGTACTTC
CDR3aa: CASSYRGTYEQYF
d_gene: NA
v_gene: TRBV6-5
abundance: NA
j_gene: TRBJ2-7

CDR3nt: TGTGCCAGCAGACCCCAAGGACGGTCTGGAAACACCATATATTTT
CDR3aa: CASRPQGRSGNTIYF
d_gene: NA
v_gene: TRBV7-2
abundance: once
j_gene: TRBJ1-3

CDR3nt: TGTGCCAGCAGCCCCTCCGGGATAGGGCAGCAGTTCTTC
CDR3aa: CASSPSGIGQQFF
d_gene: NA
v_gene: TRBV9
abundance: NA
j_gene: TRBJ2-1

CDR3nt: TGCAGTGCTAGAGTAAGAGAGACCCAGTACTTC
CDR3aa: CSARVRETQYF
d_gene: NA
v_gene: TRBV20-1
abundance: once
j_gene: TRBJ2-5

CDR3nt: TGTGCCAGCAGTTTCTCGTACTCCCCTGTAAAACGTGGCTACACCTTC
CDR3aa: CASSFSYSPVKRGYTF
d_gene: NA
v_gene: TRBV28
abundance: NA
j_gene: TRBJ1-2

CDR3nt: TGTGCTAGTGGTTTAGGACTAGCGGGCCATGGAGAGACCCAGTACTTC
CDR3aa: CASGLGLAGHGETQYF
d_gene: TRBD2
v_gene: TRBV12-5
abundance: NA
j_gene: TRBJ2-5

CDR3nt: TGTGCCAGCAGCCAACAAGGGCCCTACAATGAGCAGTTCTTC
CDR3aa: CASSQQGPYNEQFF
d_gene: NA
v_gene: TRBV14
abundance: NA
j_gene: TRBJ2-1

CDR3nt: TGTGCCAGCAGCTCCTCAATCGGCGGGGAGCTGTTTTTT
CDR3aa: CASSSSIGGELFF
d_gene: NA
v_gene: TRBV11-2
abundance: NA
j_gene: TRBJ2-2

CDR3nt: TGTGCCAGCCGTTCTGACAGGGGTGGTCAGTACACCTTC
CDR3aa: CASRSDRGGQYTF
d_gene: TRBD1
v_gene: TRBV6-6
abundance: NA
j_gene: TRBJ1-2

CDR3nt: TGTGCCAGCAGGGACGGTTACGAGCAGTACTTC
CDR3aa: CASRDGYEQYF
d_gene: NA
v_gene: TRBV2
abundance: NA
j_gene: TRBJ2-7

CDR3nt: TGTGCCATCAGTGAGTTTACAGGGGACGACTCTGGGGCCAACGTCCTGACTTTC
CDR3aa: CAISEFTGDDSGANVLTF
d_gene: TRBD1
v_gene: TRBV10-3
abundance: NA
j_gene: TRBJ2-6

CDR3nt: TGTGCCAGCAGCTTACAGAACGCGAATGAGCAGTTCTTC
CDR3aa: CASSLQNANEQFF
d_gene: NA
v_gene: TRBV11-3
abundance: NA
j_gene: TRBJ2-1

CDR3nt: TGCGCCAGCAGCCGTGGACAGGGTGTAGCGGGAGGGCCACGTTGGGAGCAGTTCTTC
CDR3aa: CASSRGQGVAGGPRWEQFF
d_gene: TRBD2
v_gene: TRBV4-3
abundance: NA
j_gene: TRBJ2-1

CDR3nt: TGTGCCAGCAGCTCAACTAGCGGAGGCGGGGAGCTGTTTTTT
CDR3aa: CASSSTSGGGELFF
d_gene: TRBD2
v_gene: TRBV7-3
abundance: once
j_gene: TRBJ2-2

CDR3nt: TGTGCCAGCAGCGCCCCATGGGAGGGGGAGGGTGAGCAGTTCTTC
CDR3aa: CASSAPWEGEGEQFF
d_gene: NA
v_gene: TRBV11-2
abundance: NA
j_gene: TRBJ2-1

CDR3nt: TGTGCCAGCAGCGTAGCCTGGGATGACTATGGCTACACCTTC
CDR3aa: CASSVAWDDYGYTF
d_gene: NA
v_gene: TRBV9
abundance: NA
j_gene: TRBJ1-2

CDR3nt: TGTGCCAGCAGCTCCCGGGATTCCTACGAGCAGTACTTC
CDR3aa: CASSSRDSYEQYF
d_gene: NA
v_gene: TRBV7-8
abundance: few
j_gene: TRBJ2-7

CDR3nt: TGCGCCAGCAGCAGGCGGGAGGAAACTGAAGCTTTCTTT
CDR3aa: CASSRREETEAFF
d_gene: NA
v_gene: TRBV5-1
abundance: once
j_gene: TRBJ1-1